This record looks at one T cell receptor (beta chain) sequence and its context. Its target antigen remains unknown. Per-nucleotide qualities are absent, and no much larger clonotype sits a single base away. Counted from cysteine to phenylalanine, this CDR3 has 16 amino acids. Just the 48-base CDR3 DNA is kept, in frame starting at base 1. The CDR1 and CDR2 encoded by the germline V gene are SNHLY and FYNNEI. The junction carries 11 bases between V and J, which are trimmed by 0 bases and 2 bases respectively. The cohort consisted of approximately 670 healthy bone marrow donors. At the time of sampling, every cohort member was nominally healthy, though immune exposures that went unrecorded were likely present. The donor tested CMV seronegative and was one of the 352 seronegative cohort members. A peripheral blood sample was collected from each donor, and TCR beta sequencing was performed on peripheral blood mononuclear cells. The Qiagen DNeasy Blood Extraction Kit was used to extract genomic DNA from the blood cell samples.

Library preparation was by the immunoSEQ multiplex PCR assay. A mixture of 60 forward primers for TCR Vbeta segments and 13 reverse primers for TCR Jbeta segments was used in the multiplex PCR. A multiplex PCR assay on genomic DNA amplified the CDR3 region of rearranged TCR beta genes. The Illumina HiSeq System was used to sequence the amplified TCR beta libraries as 87-base-pair reads. Processing in the source paper ran as follows. A later analysis counted about 80 million unique TCR beta chains across the 666 repertoires, and around 9.9 million of these chains were shared by at least two donors. Raw reads were error-corrected and collapsed into unique sequences with a nearest-neighbor algorithm that merged closely related sequences to remove PCR and sequencing errors. CDR3 sequences were aligned to IMGT reference sequences to assign V, D and J gene segments. For a sequence to be retained, a match of at least six nucleotides to both a V gene segment and a J gene segment was required. A rearrangement counted as productive if the CDR3 had no stop codons and remained in frame with V and J, and every other rearrangement counted as non-productive. CDR3 was defined according to IMGT convention as the region running from the second conserved V-encoded cysteine to the conserved J-encoded phenylalanine. The earlier analysis of 500 to 750 of the donors excluded any sequence lacking an unambiguous match to a single V gene segment. In an earlier analysis of approximately 590 of the donors, V segments were called functional above 56.7% productive rearrangements and were called segregating when the between-donor standard deviation exceeded 5%. A statistical classification framework was built to diagnose cytomegalovirus status from the catalog of TCR beta chain sequences. In a later analysis, TCR nucleotide sequences were compared against IMGT/GENE-DB human TR gene sequences so that V and J genes could be assigned. A later analysis assigned CDR3 sequences and most-parsimonious VDJ recombination scenarios with the TCRdist pipeline. In a later analysis, each TCR beta chain was defined by its CDR3 amino acid sequence together with its V-gene family, and reads lacking a unique V-gene family were excluded. As a way to deal with suspected cross-contamination and a sequencing artifact, a later analysis dropped hundreds of nucleotide sequences that were highly shared and had low generation probability. For each public chain, a later analysis derived a clonal expansion index from normalized ranks of inferred template counts within each repertoire. In a later analysis, generation probabilities were computed using a VDJ recombination model fitted to out-of-frame rearrangements, and the results were checked against IGoR. A later analysis scored TCR-TCR, TCR-HLA and TCR-CMV co-occurrence with hypergeometric tests, applying a repertoire-size bias correction to TCR pairs. A later analysis estimated false discovery rates by permuting HLA or CMV assignments 20 times. In a later analysis, co-occurring TCRs were grouped with DBSCAN, and TCRdist sequence similarity was added when clustering was performed within HLA-allele-positive subsets. For co-occurrence clustering, repertoires with fewer than 30,000 or more than 120,000 public chains were excluded, along with five repertoires with anomalous nucleotide sharing. TCRdb took over this immuneACCESS table, retaining in-frame rearrangements with V and J assigned. Such tables are incomplete; in checked studies, under half of the missing clones stem from an unresolved V gene, and the remainder is unexplained. V and J calls and clone size come straight from that table; D and trimming were deduced from the DNA. The sample profile shows about 150,000 clones; about 72% of them were found once. Clones ranked in the top ten supply approximately 1.5% of the sample.

The data were obtained in a study of cytomegalovirus exposure and HLA in healthy donors (dated by TCRdb to about 2017). Regarding the study in general: In an earlier analysis of fewer than 750 of the donors, approximately 300 Gb of sequence data and 95 million to 130 million unique TCR beta sequences from 150 million to 200 million T cells were reported. An early release covering roughly 640 HLA-typed donors comprised roughly 300 gigabases of sequencing data and 85 million to 100 million unique TCR sequences. Among the roughly 400 genotyped donors, under 90% belonged to the genetic ancestry cluster associated with self-reported Caucasian donors. The study aimed to test whether cataloging public T cell receptors could reveal signatures of past pathogen exposure. The study profiled the T cell repertoires of 666 subjects by immunosequencing and related them to cytomegalovirus serostatus. In addition to the first cohort of about 650 subjects, a separate validation cohort of approximately 130 different subjects was used. The study combined high-throughput TCR immunosequencing, statistical association of individual TCRs with disease status, and machine learning to predict cytomegalovirus infection status. A later analysis re-analyzed previously published TCR beta repertoires from 666 donors and added high-resolution HLA genotyping to study TCR occurrence patterns. In the later analysis, no new phenotypic data were used to find candidate immune exposures; instead, reliance was placed on TCR beta sequences and their occurrence across donors. To decide whether each TCR beta V gene segment behaved as functional or pseudogenic, an earlier analysis of some 540 of the donors relied on high-throughput TCR beta sequencing. Donor age, sex, ethnicity and CMV serostatus were collected together with the repertoire data. A later genetic analysis used genome-wide SNP genotypes for about 65% of the 666 donors, treating that subset as a discovery cohort. All discovery cohort repertoires had been generated using a single sequencing platform. Both class I and class II loci were covered by HLA typing, at four-digit resolution. Typing coverage varied by locus: about 629-630 donors for A, B, C, DRB1 and DQB1; approximately 500 for DQA1; 606 for DPA1; around 450 for DPB1. About five DR-DQ haplotypes were treated as single units for association and clustering because of strong linkage in the cohort. Among a few hundred genotyped donors of the cohort, an average of about 240,000 unique TCR beta nucleotide sequences were sequenced per donor, roughly 18% of them non-productive.

General study outcomes and caveats: It was suggested by the authors that the approach could potentially be generalized to other disease states and immunological phenotypes. The only immune exposure information available for the cohort was CMV serostatus. A total of fewer than 200 TCR beta chains were listed by the study as associated with cytomegalovirus. According to a later genetic analysis, donors in an Asian-associated ancestry cluster had fewer N-insertions in productive TCRs than the approximately 670-donor mean. Some IMGT-functional V segments, including TRBV6-2 and TRBV6-3, could not be told apart with the 87-base-pair reads, so those segments were excluded. A further reported finding was that TCR beta sequences accurately predicted the HLA-A and HLA-B alleles for most subjects in the first cohort. A few of the identified cytomegalovirus-associated TCR beta chains were confirmed in vitro to be specific for cytomegalovirus antigens. In a later analysis, HLA-associated TCR beta chains showed more clonal expansion and lower generation probabilities than non-associated chains that were equally common. In this cohort, only TCR beta chains were sequenced, and detectable features were limited by the absence of alpha or paired-chain data. Correlated functional status among segregating V segments might reflect linkage disequilibrium, but an unknown experimental factor could not be ruled out. According to a later analysis, most CMV-associated TCR beta chains appeared to be HLA-restricted, and the HLA associations seemed to be driven largely by CMV exposure. A cluster of highly shared sequence variants was judged likely to represent a technical artifact of the sequencing pipeline. In an earlier analysis of around 500 of the donors, most TCR beta V segments appeared in productive rearrangements about 90% or about 30% of the time, broadly matching IMGT annotations. When HLA alleles, especially DR and DQ, strongly co-occurred, attributing TCR associations to individual alleles was difficult. In a later analysis, the rate of TCR association differed among HLA loci, with DRB1 alleles having the most associated TCRs and HLA-C alleles having the fewest. Sequencing depth was assumed to be roughly uniform across donors in the presence/absence analyses, though that assumption may not hold. Cytomegalovirus status was reported to be diagnosed by the classifier with high specificity and sensitivity in both the original and validation cohorts. Several of the top co-occurrence clusters appeared to be linked to parvovirus B19, influenza, CMV and Epstein-Barr virus, according to a later analysis. An association between a missense DCLRE1C variant and V-gene and J-gene trimming of TCR beta chains was found in a later genetic analysis and replicated in an independent cohort. Because counts were too low, roughly 17 rarely observed V segments, including chromosome 9 orphons, were left out of the earlier analysis of 500 to 750 of the donors. Specific HLA alleles were associated with 15,000 to 20,000 TCR beta sequences at a false discovery rate of 0.05 in a later analysis. Because HLA typing was missing for some donors at each locus, association tests included only the typed subset. Across donors, most TCR sequences were observed very rarely, whereas some public TCRs were present in many individuals.

The sample taken for sequencing was PBMCs. The chain uses TRBV2 and TRBJ2-1; perhaps TRBD2 is the D gene, with 6 bases matching. This TCR was sampled from a male donor in good health and CMV-seronegative. The CDR3 protein is CASSEALRDPYNEQFF. The sequence in DNA is TGTGCCAGCAGTGAAGCGCTGCGGGACCCCTACAATGAGCAGTTCTTC.